The 29 T cell receptor beta chains reported below all come from one sample, sequenced in a study of blood T cells in healthy people across ages. Next came a second PCR, run for about 7 to 12 cycles, which used a sample-barcoded 5' primer along with a J-beta primer mix. TCRdb processed the 5' RACE reads anew with MiXCR; each CDR3 protein has one entry. The table has around 800,000 distinct CDR3 sequences, approximately 55% seen once. Sequencing used blood. The receptors here all came from a man older than 75 in good health.

A few counts support this clonotype. The gene calls are TRBV6-6 and TRBJ1-5; TRBD1 agrees at 10 bases. Germline V CDR1 and CDR2: MNHNY, SVGAGI (reference sequence). The ends lost 4 bases at V and 3 bases at J; junction bases unmatched: 6. This CDR3 has 16 residues. CDR3 sequence: CASSFRQGADNQPQHF. CDR3 nucleotides: TGTGCCAGCAGTTTCCGACAGGGGGCCGACAATCAGCCCCAGCATTTT.

Here the CDR3 reads CSVLWAGDYEQYF. CDR3 coding DNA: TGCAGCGTTTTGTGGGCGGGAGACTACGAGCAGTACTTC. The chain recombines TRBV29-1 with TRBJ2-7; 7 nucleotides align to TRBD2. Germline V CDR1 and CDR2: SQVTM, ANQGSEA. With 5 bases clipped from V and 3 bases from J, the junction kept 7 bases outside the gene matches. The CDR3 spans 13 residues.

This clonotype has only one observation. V gene TRBV18 combines with J gene TRBJ2-3, with 7 bases aligning to TRBD2. The germline V gene has CDR1 KGHSH and CDR2 LQKENI. This CDR3 is 17 amino acids long. Trimming cost V 3 bases and J 2 bases; bases outside gene matches: 11. The CDR3 reads CASSPELATTPTDTQYF. DNA of the CDR3: TGTGCCAGCTCACCCGAACTAGCGACGACCCCCACAGATACGCAGTATTTT.

V gene TRBV18 combines with J gene TRBJ2-1, with D possibly TRBD2 on 6 matching bases. V lost 1 base, J lost 7 bases, and 8 bases lay in between. Germline CDR1 is KGHSH and CDR2 is LQKENI. The CDR3 is 13 residues long. CDR3 region: CASSPLAANEQFF. The CDR3 DNA follows: TGTGCCAGCTCACCACTAGCGGCAAATGAGCAGTTCTTC.

The chain links TRBV3-1 to TRBJ2-7; no reliable D call. In germline, CDR1 is LGHDT, CDR2 YNNKEL (reference sequence). Trimming pared 1 base from V and 0 bases from J, leaving 10 bases between. The CDR3 is 15 amino acids. The CDR3, as DNA: TGTGCCAGCAGCCAAGGAGGCAGGACCTCCTACGAGCAGTACTTC. Translation gives CASSQGGRTSYEQYF.

The genes are TRBV27 and TRBJ1-5; D perhaps matches TRBD1 (5 bases). The CDR3 has 15 amino acids. V was cut by 2 bases and J by 4 bases, with 12 bases left in between. Germline CDR1 reads MNHEY; CDR2 reads SMNVEV (reference sequence). The CDR3 nucleotides read TGTGCCAGCAGTTTAAAACACAGGCTAAATCAGCCCCAGCATTTT. Its translation: CASSLKHRLNQPQHF.

The sample holds many counts of this clonotype. This sequence joins TRBV20-1 and TRBJ1-2, with 10 positions matching TRBD1. Germline V gene lookup returns CDR1 DFQATT and CDR2 SNEGSKA (reference sequence). CDR3 size: 14 residues. V gave up 7 bases and J gave up 7 bases; unmatched junction bases: 12. In DNA form, the CDR3 reads TGCAGTGTTATCCCTCGGGGACAGGGGTCTGGCTACACCTTC. Protein product: CSVIPRGQGSGYTF.

This chain links TRBV29-1 with TRBJ2-5; 8 nucleotides match TRBD1. CDR1 SQVTM and CDR2 ANQGSEA come from the germline V gene. Trimming at V came to 6 bases and at J to 4 bases, leaving 7 bases not matched to a gene. The CDR3 spans 13 residues. CDR3 residues: CSVRQGSRETQYF. CDR3 coding DNA: TGCAGCGTCAGACAGGGGAGTCGAGAGACCCAGTACTTC.

CDR3 sequence reads: CSALTTGLEQYF. As DNA, the CDR3 is TGCAGTGCCTTAACGACAGGGCTCGAGCAGTACTTC. This chain uses TRBV20-1 with TRBJ2-7; 7 positions match TRBD1. V lost 6 bases, J lost 6 bases, and 8 bases stayed unmatched. Germline CDR1 and CDR2: DFQATT and SNEGSKA (reference sequence). This CDR3 region has 12 residues.

This sequence joins TRBV20-1 and TRBJ2-7; 12 bases map to TRBD2. The ends lost 0 bases at V and 1 base at J; junction bases unmatched: 13. This CDR3 is 19 amino acids long. Per the germline V gene, CDR1 is DFQATT and CDR2 is SNEGSKA (reference sequence). The DNA of the CDR3 is TGCAGTGCTAGAGATCTGACTAGCGGGAGCTTGGCCGGTTCCTACGAGCAGTACTTC. Its translation is CSARDLTSGSLAGSYEQYF.

This clonotype was seen more than once but under ten times. This chain uses TRBV9 with TRBJ1-2; 9 nucleotides line up with TRBD1. With 3 bases clipped from V and 2 bases from J, the junction kept 2 bases outside the gene matches. CDR3 length: 14 residues. Germline V gene lookup returns CDR1 SGDLS and CDR2 YYNGEE. The CDR3 spells CASSADRGNYGYTF. In DNA form, the CDR3 reads TGTGCCAGCAGCGCGGACAGGGGCAACTATGGCTACACCTTC.

This sequence joins TRBV3-1 and TRBJ2-1; 10 bases map to TRBD2. This CDR3 contains 15 residues. Germline CDR1 and CDR2: LGHDT and YNNKEL (reference sequence). Trimming cost V 3 bases and J 2 bases; bases outside gene matches: 1. CDR3 bases: TGTGCCAGCAGCCACGGACTAGCGGCCTACAATGAGCAGTTCTTC. Translation: CASSHGLAAYNEQFF.

This chain joins TRBV10-3 and TRBJ2-5; 9 positions agree with TRBD2. Germline values: CDR1 ENHRY, CDR2 SYGVKD. The trim removed 6 bases at V and 5 bases at J, leaving 1 base unmatched. This CDR3 contains 12 residues. The chain's CDR3 is CAIRGLAETQYF. The CDR3 DNA sequence: TGTGCCATCAGGGGACTAGCCGAGACCCAGTACTTC.

This clonotype has just a few counts. The V call is TRBV14, the J call TRBJ1-6; 7 bases agree with TRBD1. Germline values: CDR1 SGHDN, CDR2 FVKESK. V gave up 2 bases and J gave up 9 bases; unmatched junction bases: 7. CDR3 size: 15 residues. Written as DNA, the CDR3 is TGTGCCAGCAGCCAAATGCGGACAGGAGGTTCACCCCTCCACTTT. Translated: CASSQMRTGGSPLHF.

The genes are TRBV13 and TRBJ2-5, with 9 positions matching TRBD1. This CDR3 comprises 13 residues. From germline, CDR1 is PRHDT and CDR2 FYEKMQ (reference sequence). V shed 4 bases and J 11 bases; nucleotides not matched to a gene: 8. Here the CDR3 DNA reads TGTGCCAGCAGCTGGGACAGGGAGGGTGAGCAGTACTTC. Translating it yields CASSWDREGEQYF.

V is TRBV20-1 and J is TRBJ2-2; TRBD2 matches at 10 bases. V lost 5 bases and J lost 2; bases outside the gene matches: 14. CDR1 is DFQATT and CDR2 is SNEGSKA in the germline V gene (reference sequence). This CDR3 has 18 residues. The CDR3 coding sequence is TGCAGTGCTTCGACCCGACTAGCGGGTTATGGCAACACCGGGGAGCTGTTTTTT. The encoded protein is CSASTRLAGYGNTGELFF.

The V and J genes are TRBV28 and TRBJ2-1; TRBD2 is a possible D gene (6 bases). V lost 5 bases and J lost 0, with 14 bases in between. This CDR3 region has 16 residues. Germline V gene lookup returns CDR1 MDHEN and CDR2 SYDVKM. The CDR3 protein is CASSGAGRSSYNEQFF. The CDR3 bases are TGTGCCAGCAGTGGGGCGGGGCGGAGCTCCTACAATGAGCAGTTCTTC.

In its sample, this clonotype was seen a few times. This rearrangement joins TRBV6-6 to TRBJ2-3; 12 bases are shared with TRBD2. Trimming cost V 8 bases and J 14 bases; bases outside gene matches: 11. This CDR3 has 13 amino acids. CDR1 MNHNY and CDR2 SVGAGI come from the germline V gene (reference sequence). CDR3 residues: CASLGLAGRYAYF. CDR3 bases: TGTGCCAGCTTAGGACTAGCGGGAAGATACGCGTATTTT.

The rearrangement uses TRBV20-1 and TRBJ2-5, with 8 bases that match TRBD2. V trimming: 0 bases; J trimming: 4 bases; junction bases outside the gene matches: 4. The germline V gene encodes CDR1 DFQATT and CDR2 SNEGSKA (reference sequence). CDR3 length equals 14 residues. CDR3 coding DNA: TGCAGTGCTAGAGATCCCGGGAGGGGAGAGACCCAGTACTTC. Translating gives CSARDPGRGETQYF.

V and J are TRBV2 and TRBJ2-4; a weak D match, TRBD2 (5 bases). Gene TRBJ2-5 matches the end of the DNA better, so the J call may be wrong. Germline lookup yields CDR1 SNHLY and CDR2 FYNNEI. The CDR3 has 13 residues. CDR3 sequence reads: CASGEGLGETQYF. In DNA, the CDR3 is TGTGCCAGCGGCGAGGGATTGGGAGAGACCCAGTACTTC.

The chain joins TRBV28 to TRBJ1-6; a possible D gene is TRBD1 (5 bases). The germline V gene has CDR1 MDHEN and CDR2 SYDVKM. V lost 4 bases to trimming and J lost 9 bases, with 16 bases between them. The CDR3 contains 15 residues. The CDR3 region has the DNA TGTGCCAGCAGTTCCCGGGAGGGGTATGGTTCACCCCTCCACTTT. It codes for CASSSREGYGSPLHF.

In its sample, this clonotype was seen a few times. The V and J genes are TRBV11-2 and TRBJ1-6, with 7 bases lining up with TRBD1. CDR3 length: 13 amino acids. CDR1 is SGHAT, CDR2 FQNNGV, per germline. With 8 bases clipped from V and 7 bases from J, the junction kept 5 bases outside the gene matches. The CDR3 bases are TGTGCCAGCCGGGGACAGCCCAATTCACCCCTCCACTTT. Protein product: CASRGQPNSPLHF. Together with reference TRBV11-2 and TRBJ1-6, the CDR3 gives the full variable domain: EAGVAQSPRYKIIEKRQSVAFWCNPISGHATLYWYQQILGQGPKLLIQFQNNGVVDDSQLPKDRFSAERLKGVDSTLKIQPAKLEDSAVYLCASRGQPNSPLHFGNGTRLTVT.

The rearrangement joins TRBV2 to TRBJ2-1, with 9 positions matching TRBD1. The V segment lost 1 base and the J segment 5 bases; nucleotides outside the gene matches: 9. CDR3 length: 17 amino acids. Per the germline V gene, CDR1 is SNHLY and CDR2 is FYNNEI. For the CDR3, the DNA is TGTGCCAGCAGTGAAGTGGCCGGAGACAGGGGGAACAATGAGCAGTTCTTC. Translating gives CASSEVAGDRGNNEQFF.

This chain uses TRBV6-6 with TRBJ1-6; 7 bases line up with TRBD1. Trimming took 3 bases from V and 8 from J; bases not matched to a gene: 10. CDR1 MNHNY and CDR2 SVGAGI come from the germline V gene (reference sequence). This CDR3 region has 16 residues. The CDR3 here is CASSYGTVLEDSPLHF. The CDR3 DNA reads TGTGCCAGCAGTTATGGGACAGTATTGGAGGATTCACCCCTCCACTTT.

For this clonotype: The junction departs from germline at one end; a sequencing error may be responsible. This chain connects TRBV6-5 to TRBJ2-3, with TRBD2 identical over 9 bases. The CDR3 is 16 residues long. The germline CDR1 and CDR2 sequences are MNHEY and SVGAGI. CDR3 loop: CASSYSASGMTDTRYF. CDR3 DNA: TGTGCCAGCAGTTACTCCGCTAGCGGGATGACAGATACGCGGTATTTT.

The chain combines TRBV24-1 with TRBJ2-1; 8 nucleotides match TRBD2. V lost 6 bases, J lost 2 bases, and 5 bases stayed unmatched. In germline, CDR1 is KGHDR, CDR2 SFDVKD. This CDR3 spans 15 amino acids. CDR3 in amino acids: CATSPGGVTYNEQFF. CDR3 nucleotides: TGTGCCACCAGTCCGGGGGGGGTCACCTACAATGAGCAGTTCTTC.

The chain has TRBV24-1 and TRBJ2-3; 11 bases are shared with TRBD2. V shed 6 bases and J 14 bases; nucleotides not matched to a gene: 15. The CDR3 covers 15 residues. CDR1 KGHDR and CDR2 SFDVKD come from the germline V gene. The CDR3 protein is CATSRLAGQHRYAYF. The DNA for the CDR3 is TGTGCCACCAGTCGACTAGCGGGACAGCACAGATACGCGTATTTT.

The chain links TRBV7-2 to TRBJ1-2, with D possibly matching TRBD1 (5 bases). Trimming cost V 3 bases and J 7 bases, with 15 bases left between them. This CDR3 has 14 amino acids. Germline V gene lookup returns CDR1 SGHTA and CDR2 FQGNSA. The CDR3 DNA reads TGTGCCAGCAGCTTTGACAGAGCCAGGGCTGGCTACACCTTC. It codes for CASSFDRARAGYTF.

This chain uses TRBV3-1 with TRBJ2-3, with TRBD2 matching 12 bases. The CDR3 covers 15 residues. J gave up 5 bases and V 6 bases, and 6 bases lay outside the gene matches. Germline CDR1 LGHDT, CDR2 YNNKEL (reference sequence). The CDR3 loop reads CASRTGLAGGDTQYF. CDR3 DNA sequence: TGTGCCAGCAGGACGGGACTAGCGGGCGGAGATACGCAGTATTTT.